This is a list of T cell receptor beta chains from one sample in a study of identical twins. TCRdb passed the 5' RACE reads through MiXCR, listing each CDR3 protein once. The sample consists of some 440,000 distinct CDR3 sequences, 20% to 30% of them appearing once. Another study also made use of these data, one on T cells expressing NK-cell markers.

Material: CD4+ T cells sorted from blood. The source of these receptors is a woman aged 18-29 years in good health. The CDR3 runs from the conserved cysteine through the conserved F or W. The order of the fields is CDR3 DNA, CDR3 protein, J gene, V gene, D gene, clone size. A D gene is named only where the DNA matches it firmly. Only some rows state a clone size, as once, few, many or a class for expanded clones.

CDR3nt: TGTGCCAGCAGCTTGGTGAGCGGCACTGAAGCTTTCTTT; CDR3aa: CASSLVSGTEAFF; j_gene: TRBJ1-1; v_gene: TRBV5-6; d_gene: .; abundance: .
CDR3nt: TGCGCCAGCAGCGTGATGTTACAGGGTAGCGGGGCCAACGCCCTGACTTTC; CDR3aa: CASSVMLQGSGANALTF; j_gene: TRBJ2-6; v_gene: TRBV5-1; d_gene: TRBD2; abundance: .
CDR3nt: TGCAGCGTTGTCCCTCCAGATACGCAGTATTTT; CDR3aa: CSVVPPDTQYF; j_gene: TRBJ2-3; v_gene: TRBV29-1; d_gene: .; abundance: many
CDR3nt: TGTGCCAGCAGCGCCGGACTAGCGATTGAGCAGTTCTTC; CDR3aa: CASSAGLAIEQFF; j_gene: TRBJ2-1; v_gene: TRBV9; d_gene: TRBD2; abundance: .
CDR3nt: TGTGCCAGCAGCATGCGGACAGGCGGCGGTCAAGAGACCCAGTACTTC; CDR3aa: CASSMRTGGGQETQYF; j_gene: TRBJ2-5; v_gene: TRBV9; d_gene: TRBD1; abundance: .
CDR3nt: TGTGCCAGCAGCTTAGAGATTAGAAACATTCAGTACTTC; CDR3aa: CASSLEIRNIQYF; j_gene: TRBJ2-4; v_gene: TRBV7-2; d_gene: .; abundance: .
CDR3nt: TGCAGTGCCCCCGACTCTGGAAACACCATATATTTT; CDR3aa: CSAPDSGNTIYF; j_gene: TRBJ1-3; v_gene: TRBV20-1; d_gene: .; abundance: few
CDR3nt: TGTGCCAGCAGTTACTCCTCGGGACACGAGCAGTACTTC; CDR3aa: CASSYSSGHEQYF; j_gene: TRBJ2-7; v_gene: TRBV6-6; d_gene: .; abundance: many
CDR3nt: TGTGCCAGCAGTGAGGGAGGCGAAGAGACCCAGTACTTC; CDR3aa: CASSEGGEETQYF; j_gene: TRBJ2-5; v_gene: TRBV25-1; d_gene: .; abundance: .
CDR3nt: TGCAGCGTTGAGGGACACGATGAAGCTTTCTTT; CDR3aa: CSVEGHDEAFF; j_gene: TRBJ1-1; v_gene: TRBV29-1; d_gene: .; abundance: .
CDR3nt: TGCGCCAGCAGCTTGGTGGCGGGCCCCTACAATGAGCAGTTCTTC; CDR3aa: CASSLVAGPYNEQFF; j_gene: TRBJ2-1; v_gene: TRBV5-1; d_gene: .; abundance: many
CDR3nt: TGTGCCAGCAGTGGACAGGTGAACACTGAAGCTTTCTTT; CDR3aa: CASSGQVNTEAFF; j_gene: TRBJ1-1; v_gene: TRBV12-3/TRBV12-4; d_gene: TRBD1; abundance: many
CDR3nt: TGCAGTGCTAGGTTTGGACTAGCGTTCAATGAGCAGTTCTTC; CDR3aa: CSARFGLAFNEQFF; j_gene: TRBJ2-1; v_gene: TRBV20-1; d_gene: TRBD2; abundance: .
CDR3nt: TGCGCCAGCAGCTTGGGAGGGGAAGGCAATCAGCCCCAGCATTTT; CDR3aa: CASSLGGEGNQPQHF; j_gene: TRBJ1-5; v_gene: TRBV5-1; d_gene: .; abundance: .
CDR3nt: TGTGCCAGCAGCCAGCGGCCGTCCAGGGGTTCCGAGCAGTACTTC; CDR3aa: CASSQRPSRGSEQYF; j_gene: TRBJ2-7; v_gene: TRBV5-6; d_gene: .; abundance: few
CDR3nt: TGCGCCAGCAGCCAGCCTGGGGGGGCCTCTGGGGCCAACGTCCTGACTTTC; CDR3aa: CASSQPGGASGANVLTF; j_gene: TRBJ2-6; v_gene: TRBV4-1; d_gene: .; abundance: .
CDR3nt: TGTGCCTGGAGTCGTCGAAACAGCGGCTACACCTTC; CDR3aa: CAWSRRNSGYTF; j_gene: TRBJ1-2; v_gene: TRBV30; d_gene: .; abundance: few
CDR3nt: TGTGCCAGCAGTCTCGACAGATACACAGATACGCAGTATTTT; CDR3aa: CASSLDRYTDTQYF; j_gene: TRBJ2-3; v_gene: TRBV12-3/TRBV12-4; d_gene: .; abundance: .
CDR3nt: TGTGCCTGGAGTCCAGGGACTAGCGGGAAGGATACGCAGTATTTT; CDR3aa: CAWSPGTSGKDTQYF; j_gene: TRBJ2-3; v_gene: TRBV30; d_gene: TRBD2; abundance: .
CDR3nt: TGTGCCAGCAGCTTGGGCCTCCCCGGGGAGACCCAGTACTTC; CDR3aa: CASSLGLPGETQYF; j_gene: TRBJ2-5; v_gene: TRBV7-9; d_gene: .; abundance: many
CDR3nt: TGTGCCAGCAGCTCACTAGCGGGGCGAGGCACAGATACGCAGTATTTT; CDR3aa: CASSSLAGRGTDTQYF; j_gene: TRBJ2-3; v_gene: TRBV7-2; d_gene: TRBD2; abundance: .
CDR3nt: TGTGCCAGCAGCCTAACAAGCGGGGGAGGCTACGAGCAGTACTTC; CDR3aa: CASSLTSGGGYEQYF; j_gene: TRBJ2-7; v_gene: TRBV12-3/TRBV12-4; d_gene: TRBD2; abundance: few
CDR3nt: TGTGCCAGCAGCTTAGGTTCTACGGGAGATACGCAGTATTTT; CDR3aa: CASSLGSTGDTQYF; j_gene: TRBJ2-3; v_gene: TRBV7-9; d_gene: .; abundance: few
CDR3nt: TGTGCCAGCAGCTTAGATTACGGGACCCAGTACTTC; CDR3aa: CASSLDYGTQYF; j_gene: TRBJ2-5; v_gene: TRBV11-2; d_gene: .; abundance: few
CDR3nt: TGTGCCAGCAGTCCCTTCATCCGGGACGGAAGCACAGATACGCAGTATTTT; CDR3aa: CASSPFIRDGSTDTQYF; j_gene: TRBJ2-3; v_gene: TRBV25-1; d_gene: .; abundance: few
CDR3nt: TGTGCCAGCAGCTTGGACGGGCTAGCGGGGTCAGATACGCAGTATTTT; CDR3aa: CASSLDGLAGSDTQYF; j_gene: TRBJ2-3; v_gene: TRBV5-4; d_gene: TRBD2; abundance: few
CDR3nt: TGTGCCAGCAGTGAACGCCTTAATGAAAAACTGTTTTTT; CDR3aa: CASSERLNEKLFF; j_gene: TRBJ1-4; v_gene: TRBV6-1; d_gene: .; abundance: .
CDR3nt: TGCAGTGCTAGAGAGGGTAATAGTGCTGGGTACGAGCAGTACTTC; CDR3aa: CSAREGNSAGYEQYF; j_gene: TRBJ2-7; v_gene: TRBV20-1; d_gene: .; abundance: .
CDR3nt: TGTGCCATCAGTGATCCTCTAGCGGGAGGCTCCTACAATGAGCAGTTCTTC; CDR3aa: CAISDPLAGGSYNEQFF; j_gene: TRBJ2-1; v_gene: TRBV10-3; d_gene: TRBD2; abundance: few
CDR3nt: TGCGCCAGCAGCCGAGGACAGGGTGGTGGCTACACCTTC; CDR3aa: CASSRGQGGGYTF; j_gene: TRBJ1-2; v_gene: TRBV5-1; d_gene: TRBD1; abundance: .